What follows is one T cell receptor beta chain and its context. Its target is unknown. TCRdb reprocessed the reads via MiXCR and lists one record per CDR3 protein. Of 680,000 or so distinct CDR3 sequences in the sample, 30% to 35% were seen once. Germline V gene sequence: CDR1 MNHEY, CDR2 SMNVEV (reference sequence). This CDR3 comprises 16 residues. V was pared by 0 bases and J by 7 bases, with 19 bases between. The data stem from a study of T cell repertoires in cytomegalovirus infection. General study findings and limits: Frequencies of public TCR beta families were cumulated, and this identified carriers of CMV plus the relevant HLA.

This specimen was cultured PBMCs, taken from culture after CMV antigen stimulation. The V and J genes are TRBV27 and TRBJ2-7, with D unresolved. The sequence was obtained from a human donor in good health (CMV status not recorded). Some clones in this sample may be carry-over from other donors' samples. This CDR3 is CASSLSRTASHLEQYF. The CDR3, as DNA: TGTGCCAGCAGTTTATCGAGAACAGCCTCCCATCTAGAGCAGTACTTC.